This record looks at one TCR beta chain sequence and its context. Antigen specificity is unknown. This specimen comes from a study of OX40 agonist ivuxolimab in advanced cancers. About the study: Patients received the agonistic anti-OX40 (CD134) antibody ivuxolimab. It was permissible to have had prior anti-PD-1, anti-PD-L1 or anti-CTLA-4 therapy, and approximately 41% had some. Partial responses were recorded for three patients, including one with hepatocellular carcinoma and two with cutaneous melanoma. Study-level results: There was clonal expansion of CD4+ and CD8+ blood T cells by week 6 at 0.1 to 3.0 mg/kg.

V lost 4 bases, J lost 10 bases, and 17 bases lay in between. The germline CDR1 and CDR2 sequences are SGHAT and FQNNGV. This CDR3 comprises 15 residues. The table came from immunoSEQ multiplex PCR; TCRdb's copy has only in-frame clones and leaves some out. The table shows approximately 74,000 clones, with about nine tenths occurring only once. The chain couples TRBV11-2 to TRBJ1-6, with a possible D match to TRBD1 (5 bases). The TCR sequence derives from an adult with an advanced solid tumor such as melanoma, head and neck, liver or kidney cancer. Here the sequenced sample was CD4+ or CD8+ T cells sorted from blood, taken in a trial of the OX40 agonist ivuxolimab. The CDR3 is CASSSSADRNSPLHF. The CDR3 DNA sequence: TGTGCCAGCAGCTCGAGCGCAGACAGAAACTCACCCCTCCACTTT.